The 29 T cell receptor beta chains below come from one sample, sequenced in a study of low-dose radiotherapy and immunotherapy resistance in tumors. The time point is: before trial treatment. Primers used for first-strand cDNA, a TRAV- and TRBV-specific set, covered both alpha and beta chains. TCRs were amplified for approximately 22 PCR cycles with a constant-region primer and V-primer adapter. MiXCR, applied by TCRdb to the reads, yields one record per CDR3 protein. This sample has some 71,000 distinct CDR3 sequences, with approximately 31% found just once. The sequenced sample was PBMCs, obtained before treatment. Receptor source: a female donor with ovarian cancer.

The chain has TRBV7-9 and TRBJ2-5, with D uncertain. The CDR3 length is 14 residues. Looked up from germline, CDR1 is SEHNR and CDR2 is FQNEAQ (reference sequence). V gave up 3 bases and J gave up 1 base, with 9 bases separating them. The CDR3 sequence: CASSFLGFQETQYF. CDR3 DNA sequence: TGTGCCAGCAGCTTCTTAGGATTCCAAGAGACCCAGTACTTC.

This clonotype occurred a few times. The chain uses TRBV25-1 and TRBJ2-3, with 16 bases aligning to TRBD2. CDR3 length: 15 amino acids. V lost 8 bases and J lost 5; bases outside the gene matches: 4. CDR1 is MGHDK, CDR2 SYGVNS, per germline. In nucleotides, the CDR3 is TGTGCCAGCGCTGGGACTAGCGGGGGGGGAGATACGCAGTATTTT. Its translation is CASAGTSGGGDTQYF. Full variable domain (missing parts from reference TRBV25-1 and TRBJ2-3): EADIYQTPRYLVIGTGKKITLECSQTMGHDKMYWYQQDPGMELHLIHYSYGVNSTEKGDLSSESTVSRIRTEHFPLTLESARPSHTSQYLCASAGTSGGGDTQYFGPGTRLTVL.

In its sample, this clonotype was seen a few times. The rearrangement links TRBV2 to TRBJ2-1; D gene unclear. CDR3 length: 13 residues. The germline V gene has CDR1 SNHLY and CDR2 FYNNEI. The germline V and J ends were trimmed by 8 bases and 4 bases, with 12 bases remaining between them. The CDR3 region is CASGRTAYNEQFF. The CDR3 DNA reads as TGTGCCAGCGGTAGGACGGCGTACAATGAGCAGTTCTTC.

This chain links TRBV5-1 with TRBJ1-5; D may be TRBD1 or TRBD2 (5 bases each). The J call may be mistaken, given a closer DNA end match to TRBJ2-3. Germline V gene sequence: CDR1 SGHRS, CDR2 YFSETQ. The CDR3 contains 15 residues. In DNA, the CDR3 is TGCGCCAGCAGCTTGGTTCCAGGGAGCAATCAGCCCCAGTATTTT. Translated: CASSLVPGSNQPQYF.

This clonotype was found many times. J is TRBJ1-1 and V is TRBV12-3 or TRBV12-4; D remains unclear. Trimming stripped 5 bases from V and 4 bases from J, with 11 bases between. The CDR3 is 13 amino acids. In nucleotides, the CDR3 is TGTGCCAGCAGTCCAACTCGGGCCACTGAAGCTTTCTTT. Translated, it gives CASSPTRATEAFF.

The chain recombines TRBV6-2 or TRBV6-3 with TRBJ2-5, with 8 positions matching TRBD1. The CDR3 covers 14 residues. Germline values: CDR1 MNHEY, CDR2 SVGEGT. V shed 6 bases, J shed 5 bases, and the junction held 8 bases outside the gene matches. CDR3 protein: CASRRRQGMETQYF. The DNA of the CDR3 is TGTGCCAGCAGACGCCGACAGGGGATGGAGACCCAGTACTTC.

The gene calls are TRBV9 and TRBJ2-5; 7 bases match TRBD2. J lost 4 bases, V lost 0 bases, and 6 bases had no gene match. The CDR3 covers 15 residues. Germline V gene sequence: CDR1 SGDLS, CDR2 YYNGEE. In nucleotides, the CDR3 is TGTGCCAGCAGCGTAGAGGGAGGGCCGGGAGAGACCCAGTACTTC. It codes for CASSVEGGPGETQYF.

The rearrangement uses TRBV19 and TRBJ1-5; 8 bases align to TRBD1. J lost 8 bases, V lost 5 bases, and 11 bases had no gene match. This CDR3 is 15 amino acids long. Germline V gene sequence: CDR1 LNHDA, CDR2 SQIVND (reference sequence). CDR3 loop: CASSVGTGHGKPQHF. The CDR3 nucleotides are TGTGCCAGTAGTGTTGGGACAGGCCACGGGAAGCCCCAGCATTTT. The complete variable domain, with remaining parts taken from reference TRBV19 and TRBJ1-5, reads DGGITQSPKYLFRKEGQNVTLSCEQNLNHDAMYWYRQDPGQGLRLIYYSQIVNDFQKGDIAEGYSVSREKKESFPLTVTSAQKNPTAFYLCASSVGTGHGKPQHFGDGTRLSIL.

The rearrangement uses TRBV5-1 and TRBJ1-1; D might be TRBD1 (6 bases). This CDR3 contains 16 residues. V was pared by 4 bases and J by 0 bases, with 16 bases between. Germline V gives CDR1 SGHRS, CDR2 YFSETQ. CDR3 DNA sequence: TGCGCCAGCAGCGCGCCCCTGGGGGCTATGAACACTGAAGCTTTCTTT. Protein: CASSAPLGAMNTEAFF.

This chain links TRBV29-1 with TRBJ2-1; 14 bases match TRBD2. Per the germline V gene, CDR1 is SQVTM and CDR2 is ANQGSEA. The CDR3 runs 15 residues. Unmatched junction bases numbered 9, after V lost 5 bases and J lost 9 bases. CDR3 sequence (DNA): TGCAGCGTTCCGGGGGGACTAGCGGGAGTTAGTGAGCAGTTCTTC. Encoded protein: CSVPGGLAGVSEQFF.

The CDR3 spells CASSGWRAPNEQFF. Written as DNA, the CDR3 is TGTGCCAGCAGCGGGTGGCGGGCACCCAATGAGCAGTTCTTC. This chain joins TRBV9 and TRBJ2-1, with a possible D match to TRBD2 (5 bases). The CDR3 is made up of 14 amino acids. Germline CDR1 SGDLS, CDR2 YYNGEE. Trimming stripped 3 bases from V and 6 bases from J, with 13 bases between.

The rearrangement uses TRBV6-1 and TRBJ1-5; D remains unclear. The V and J ends lost 2 bases and 4 bases respectively, with 18 bases between them. CDR3 length: 17 residues. Looked up from germline, CDR1 is MNHNS and CDR2 is SASEGT. The CDR3 region is CASSERIWVNMNQPQHF. The CDR3 nucleotides read TGTGCCAGCAGTGAACGGATTTGGGTGAATATGAATCAGCCCCAGCATTTT.

This clonotype was recorded at least ten times. This chain links TRBV18 with TRBJ2-7; 9 positions match TRBD2. CDR3 length: 14 amino acids. Per germline, CDR1 KGHSH and CDR2 LQKENI. V lost 5 bases, J lost 4 bases, and 6 bases stayed unmatched. The CDR3 DNA follows: TGTGCCAGCTCATCGACTAGCGGATCTTACGAGCAGTACTTC. It is translated as CASSSTSGSYEQYF.

This clonotype appeared many times. The rearrangement uses TRBV20-1 and TRBJ2-2; no clear D gene. The ends were cut back, 3 bases at V and 4 bases at J, with 12 bases in the middle. The CDR3 totals 14 residues. Germline CDR1 reads DFQATT; CDR2 reads SNEGSKA (reference sequence). CDR3 sequence (DNA): TGCAGTGCTAGTGCCCCGAGCTCCACCGGGGAGCTGTTTTTT. This gives the protein CSASAPSSTGELFF.

This clonotype was observed at least ten times. The V gene is TRBV27, the J gene TRBJ1-2, with a possible D match to TRBD1 (5 bases). The CDR3 has 15 amino acids. Germline loops: CDR1 MNHEY, CDR2 SMNVEV (reference sequence). V was clipped by 5 bases and J by 8 bases, with 21 bases between them. Here the CDR3 DNA reads TGTGCCAGCAGTGCCCGGGACTCTAGACCTGGGGGCTACACCTTC. Amino acid sequence: CASSARDSRPGGYTF.

Many counts were recorded for this clonotype. V and J are TRBV12-3 or TRBV12-4 and TRBJ2-1, with 9 bases identical to TRBD2. V trimming: 7 bases; J trimming: 6 bases; junction bases outside the gene matches: 13. The CDR3 runs to 16 residues. CDR3 nucleotides: TGTGCCAGCACCCCCTTTAGCGGGAGCCCTGCCAATGAGCAGTTCTTC. Protein product: CASTPFSGSPANEQFF.

The table lists this clonotype with many counts. The rearrangement joins TRBV27 to TRBJ1-1; no definite D call. Germline assignment: CDR1 MNHEY and CDR2 SMNVEV (reference sequence). The CDR3 is 17 amino acids. The V and J ends lost 5 bases and 1 base respectively, with 20 bases between them. The CDR3 DNA sequence: TGTGCCAGCAGTCCAGACCCGACCCGAGGTACGAACACTGAAGCTTTCTTT. Translation gives CASSPDPTRGTNTEAFF.

This clonotype was recorded many times. The V and J genes are TRBV20-1 and TRBJ1-2; D is uncertain. This CDR3 comprises 9 residues. V lost 3 bases, J lost 8 bases, and 4 bases lay in between. Germline V gene lookup returns CDR1 DFQATT and CDR2 SNEGSKA (reference sequence). CDR3 sequence (DNA): TGCAGTGCTAGTAAAGGCTACACCTTC. It yields the protein CSASKGYTF.

In its sample, this clonotype was seen many times. The chain recombines TRBV6-2 or TRBV6-3 with TRBJ2-1; 8 nucleotides line up with TRBD2. Germline CDR1 MNHEY, CDR2 SVGEGT. Germline trimming cut 2 bases from V and 1 base from J; bases unmatched to any gene: 4. This CDR3 has 16 residues. The CDR3 loop is CASSYPGGGSYNEQFF. The CDR3 DNA follows: TGTGCCAGCAGTTACCCGGGGGGGGGGTCCTACAATGAGCAGTTCTTC.

The table lists this clonotype with a few counts. The chain couples TRBV28 to TRBJ2-1, with D hard to call. The V end lost 2 bases, the J end lost 5 bases, and 7 bases lay between the germline ends. CDR3 length: 13 residues. CDR1 is MDHEN and CDR2 is SYDVKM in the germline V gene. The CDR3 here is CASSLLTNNEQFF. CDR3 sequence (DNA): TGTGCCAGCAGTTTACTGACAAACAATGAGCAGTTCTTC.

This clonotype has a count of ten or more. The chain links TRBV20-1 to TRBJ2-3, with TRBD1 matching 11 bases. The V gene's germline CDR1 is DFQATT and CDR2 SNEGSKA (reference sequence). V was clipped by 3 bases and J by 4 bases; unmatched bases: 6. The CDR3 has 15 residues. As DNA, the CDR3 is TGCAGTGCTAGCCCGTCGGGACAGGGGGCAGATACGCAGTATTTT. It codes for CSASPSGQGADTQYF.

This clonotype occurred many times. The genes are TRBV5-1 and TRBJ2-5; 7 bases fit TRBD2. The CDR3 runs 14 residues. Germline V lookup: CDR1 SGHRS, CDR2 YFSETQ. Germline trimming cut 4 bases from V and 0 bases from J; bases unmatched to any gene: 3. CDR3 residues: CASSVGGNQETQYF. The CDR3 DNA reads TGCGCCAGCAGCGTCGGGGGGAACCAAGAGACCCAGTACTTC.

Ten or more counts support this clonotype. The chain couples TRBV29-1 to TRBJ2-5; unclear D gene. The CDR3 length is 12 residues. V was trimmed by 4 bases and J by 1 base, leaving 7 bases between them. Germline V gives CDR1 SQVTM, CDR2 ANQGSEA. This chain's CDR3 is CSVGATQETQYF. As DNA, the CDR3 is TGCAGCGTTGGAGCTACCCAAGAGACCCAGTACTTC.

This clonotype was counted many times. J is TRBJ1-2 and V is TRBV30; D not resolved. The germline CDR1 and CDR2 sequences are GTSNPN and SVGIG (reference sequence). Trimming took off 2 bases at V and 5 bases at J, with 12 bases between the two ends. The CDR3 totals 13 residues. The CDR3 DNA reads as TGTGCCTGGAGTCAGGAGGCGAGGTATGGCTACACCTTC. Its protein is CAWSQEARYGYTF.

The table lists this clonotype with many counts. CDR3 protein: CASSGRAYTGELFF. DNA of the CDR3: TGTGCCAGCAGTGGGAGGGCGTACACCGGGGAGCTGTTTTTT. The V and J genes are TRBV6-5 and TRBJ2-2, with TRBD2 identical over 7 bases. V gave up 5 bases and J gave up 3 bases; unmatched junction bases: 3. The CDR3 has 14 amino acids. CDR1 is MNHEY, CDR2 SVGAGI, per germline.

The sample holds many counts of this clonotype. The V and J genes are TRBV10-3 and TRBJ1-2; D is ambiguous. The V end lost 4 bases, the J end lost 5 bases, and 8 bases lay between the germline ends. The length of the CDR3 is 12 residues. Germline CDR1 reads ENHRY; CDR2 reads SYGVKD. The CDR3 DNA is TGTGCCATCAGTGTAGGCACTTATGGCTACACCTTC. Its protein product is CAISVGTYGYTF.

This clonotype was recorded many times. V and J are TRBV20-1 and TRBJ2-3; the match to TRBD2 covers 11 bases. CDR3 length: 15 amino acids. Germline CDR1 and CDR2: DFQATT and SNEGSKA (reference sequence). The V gene end was trimmed by 4 bases and the J gene end by 4 bases; junction bases not matched to a gene: 7. This CDR3 is CSAIHSGGAPDTQYF. As DNA, the CDR3 is TGCAGTGCTATCCATAGCGGGGGGGCGCCAGATACGCAGTATTTT.

This clonotype was detected only a few times. V is TRBV20-1 and J is TRBJ1-4, with D perhaps TRBD1 (5 bases). The germline gives CDR1 DFQATT, CDR2 SNEGSKA (reference sequence). This CDR3 has 14 residues. The V end was cut by 3 bases, the J end by 8 bases, with 16 bases between. The CDR3 protein is CSARETGTAEKLFF. The CDR3 coding sequence is TGCAGTGCTAGGGAAACCGGGACCGCGGAAAAACTGTTTTTT.

At least ten counts were recorded for this clonotype. V gene TRBV5-4 combines with J gene TRBJ2-3; 8 positions match TRBD2. The germline V gene encodes CDR1 SGHNT and CDR2 YYREEE (reference sequence). V gave up 9 bases and J gave up 0 bases; unmatched junction bases: 6. CDR3 size: 14 residues. The CDR3 nucleotides are TGTGCCACCGGGAGGGACCCTAGCACAGATACGCAGTATTTT. This encodes CATGRDPSTDTQYF.